This T cell receptor (beta chain) was sequenced in a study of T cells in Graves' hyperthyroidism and ophthalmopathy. The overall study: Peripheral blood collection took place at initial diagnosis, before any treatment. The study's findings and limits: Ophthalmopathy got predicted by the model a median approximately 6 months before its onset.

This clonotype was recorded many times. Its antigen is as yet unknown. Authors of the study amplified TCR beta CDR3 regions from RNA transcripts. TCR CDR3 underwent first-round RT-PCR with the HTBI primer set. TCRdb itself ran the multiplex PCR reads through MiXCR, one entry per CDR3 protein. This table has some 400,000 distinct CDR3 sequences, roughly 19% appearing once. The CDR3 covers 16 residues. Germline V gene lookup returns CDR1 MDHEN and CDR2 SYDVKM. After removal of 5 bases from V and 10 bases from J, the junction contained 19 bases not matched to a gene. Used for diagnoses were clinical symptoms, serum thyroxine and TRAb, thyroid ultrasound and orbital computed tomography.

Sequenced: blood. This chain joins TRBV28 and TRBJ1-1, with TRBD1 identical over 7 bases. The receptor's source is a woman between 18 and 30 years old with Graves' hyperthyroidism. CDR3 bases: TGTGCCAGCAGTAGACAACCAAAACAGGGGTGGCTTTCAGCTTTCTTT. It specifies CASSRQPKQGWLSAFF. The entire variable domain, with the rest obtained from reference TRBV28 and TRBJ1-1, is as follows: DVKVTQSSRYLVKRTGEKVFLECVQDMDHENMFWYRQDPGLGLRLIYFSYDVKMKEKGDIPEGYSVSREKKERFSLILESASTNQTSMYLCASSRQPKQGWLSAFFGQGTRLTVV.